A selection of T cell receptor beta chains follows, all from one sample in a study of shared clonotypes between healthy human individuals. TCRdb's table, derived via immunoSEQ multiplex PCR, lists solely in-frame clones and lacks some. This table has roughly 2.5 million clones, around nine tenths appearing once. Sequenced material: naive CD4+ T cells sorted from blood. The receptors derive from a man younger than 35 in good health. Each CDR3 is given with its conserved first and last residue. A D gene is named only where the DNA matches it firmly. Size tells how often a clone was seen (once, few, many) or the class of an expanded clone, and some rows leave it out.

CDR3	DNA	D	V	J	size
CAIKPSLDRENTEAFF	TGTGCCATCAAGCCCTCATTGGACAGGGAGAACACTGAAGCTTTCTTT	TRBD1	TRBV10-3	TRBJ1-1	-
CASSLGSGASSNQPQHF	TGTGCCAGCAGCTTGGGCTCAGGAGCCTCAAGCAATCAGCCCCAGCATTTT	-	TRBV5-6	TRBJ1-5	-
CAISESPGRRDPDTQYF	TGTGCCATCAGTGAGTCGCCGGGACGTAGGGATCCGGATACGCAGTATTTT	-	TRBV10-3	TRBJ2-3	-
CASSEASGLALGANVLTF	TGTGCCAGCAGTGAAGCGAGTGGTCTGGCTCTGGGGGCCAACGTCCTGACTTTC	-	TRBV6-1	TRBJ2-6	-
CASSPWGQGDSYEQYF	TGTGCCAGCAGCCCTTGGGGGCAGGGGGACTCCTACGAGCAGTACTTC	TRBD1	TRBV7-8	TRBJ2-7	-
CASSFGGKRTGELFF	TGTGCCAGCAGCTTCGGGGGGAAAAGGACCGGGGAGCTGTTTTTT	TRBD2	TRBV5-6	TRBJ2-2	-
CASSTQSNTEAFF	TGCGCCAGCAGTACGCAGTCGAACACTGAAGCTTTCTTT	-	TRBV5-1	TRBJ1-1	-
CASSYRQLQPQHF	TGTGCCAGCAGTTACCGGCAGCTTCAGCCCCAGCATTTT	-	TRBV6-5	TRBJ1-5	-
CSVVWGANTEAFF	TGCAGCGTTGTTTGGGGGGCAAACACTGAAGCTTTCTTT	-	TRBV29-1	TRBJ1-1	-
CASSELGQGNTGELFF	TGCGCCAGCAGTGAGCTGGGACAGGGAAACACCGGGGAGCTGTTTTTT	TRBD1	TRBV10-1	TRBJ2-2	-
CASSLGTPLGEQYF	TGTGCCAGCAGTTTAGGGACTCCCCTGGGAGAGCAGTACTTC	-	TRBV27	TRBJ2-7	once
CASSISGESYGYTF	TGTGCCAGTAGTATTTCGGGGGAGAGCTATGGCTACACCTTC	-	TRBV19	TRBJ1-2	-
CASSEREGIYGNQPQHF	TGTGCCAGCAGTGAAAGGGAGGGAATTTACGGCAATCAGCCCCAGCATTTT	-	TRBV2	TRBJ1-5	-
CASSAREVRGELFF	TGTGCCAGCAGTGCCAGGGAGGTTCGCGGGGAGCTGTTTTTT	-	TRBV6-1	TRBJ2-2	-
CASSLDPGVPQETQYF	TGCGCCAGCAGCTTGGACCCAGGGGTTCCCCAAGAGACCCAGTACTTC	-	TRBV5-1	TRBJ2-5	-
CASSTGVGQPQHF	TGTGCCAGTAGTACTGGGGTGGGGCAGCCCCAGCATTTT	-	TRBV19	TRBJ1-5	-
CASSMEGGAKQYF	TGTGCCAGTAGTATGGAAGGGGGGGCGAAGCAGTACTTC	-	TRBV19	TRBJ2-7	-
CASSQREGTYNSPLHF	TGCGCCAGCAGCCAACGGGAAGGCACCTATAATTCACCCCTCCACTTT	-	TRBV4-1	TRBJ1-6	-
CASSLPGLAGENNEQFF	TGTGCCAGCAGCTTACCGGGACTAGCGGGGGAGAACAATGAGCAGTTCTTC	TRBD2	TRBV5-4	TRBJ2-1	-
CASSSLAEGTYEQYF	TGTGCCAGCAGTTCCTTAGCGGAGGGGACCTACGAGCAGTACTTC	-	TRBV27	TRBJ2-7	-
CASSVTDSYNSPLHF	TGTGCCAGTAGTGTTACGGATTCCTATAATTCACCCCTCCACTTT	-	TRBV19	TRBJ1-6	-
CASRGVSYEQYF	TGCGCCAGCAGAGGAGTCTCCTACGAGCAGTACTTC	-	TRBV4-3	TRBJ2-7	-
CASSQNRGQETQYF	TGCGCCAGCAGCCAAAACAGGGGACAAGAGACCCAGTACTTC	TRBD1	TRBV4-3	TRBJ2-5	-
CASSLLAGGITDTQYF	TGTGCCAGCAGCTTACTAGCGGGGGGAATCACAGATACGCAGTATTTT	TRBD2	TRBV5-4	TRBJ2-3	-
CAWTLGTVNTEAFF	TGTGCCTGGACCCTTGGGACGGTGAACACTGAAGCTTTCTTT	-	TRBV30	TRBJ1-1	-
CASSQLGTSGRGEQFF	TGCGCCAGCAGCCAACTTGGGACTAGCGGGAGAGGTGAGCAGTTCTTC	TRBD2	TRBV4-3	TRBJ2-1	-
CASSQVSGAGNTIYF	TGTGCCAGCAGCCAAGTCTCGGGAGCTGGAAACACCATATATTTT	-	TRBV4-2	TRBJ1-3	-
CASSQDQRGSRNEQFF	TGCGCCAGCAGCCAAGATCAACGGGGATCGAGAAATGAGCAGTTCTTC	-	TRBV4-3	TRBJ2-1	-
CASSVAVFGDEQFF	TGTGCCAGCAGCGTAGCAGTATTCGGGGATGAGCAGTTCTTC	-	TRBV9	TRBJ2-1	-
CASSPWRGPHSYEQYF	TGTGCCAGCTCACCATGGCGGGGGCCTCACTCCTACGAGCAGTACTTC	-	TRBV18	TRBJ2-7	-
CASATLGEQYF	TGTGCCAGCGCGACTCTGGGCGAGCAGTACTTC	-	TRBV14	TRBJ2-7	once
CASSPSLIRPNEQYF	TGTGCCAGCAGTCCTTCCTTAATCAGGCCCAACGAGCAGTACTTC	-	TRBV6-6	TRBJ2-7	-
CASQLQGARGNIQYF	TGTGCCAGCCAATTACAGGGGGCACGGGGAAACATTCAGTACTTC	TRBD1	TRBV6-6	TRBJ2-4	-
CASSFFTSGARTDTQYF	TGCGCCAGCAGCTTTTTCACTAGCGGGGCCCGTACAGATACGCAGTATTTT	TRBD2	TRBV5-1	TRBJ2-3	-
CASSPRGQGNSPLHF	TGTGCCAGCAGCCCCCGGGGACAGGGCAATTCACCCCTCCACTTT	TRBD1	TRBV7-9	TRBJ1-6	-
CASSDPQGANMNTEAFF	TGTGCCAGCAGTGACCCTCAGGGCGCTAACATGAACACTGAAGCTTTCTTT	-	TRBV6-4	TRBJ1-1	-
CASSENPWDVLTF	TGTGCCAGCAGCGAAAACCCCTGGGACGTCCTGACTTTC	-	TRBV2	TRBJ2-6	-
CAIRLDRANTEAFF	TGTGCCATCAGACTGGACAGGGCGAACACTGAAGCTTTCTTT	TRBD1	TRBV10-3	TRBJ1-1	-
CSVVLNSWTGGTSYEQYF	TGCAGCGTTGTACTAAATTCGTGGACGGGGGGGACGTCCTACGAGCAGTACTTC	TRBD2	TRBV29-1	TRBJ2-7	-
CASSPLGASHEQFF	TGTGCCAGCAGCCCTCTAGGGGCGAGCCATGAGCAGTTCTTC	-	TRBV7-8	TRBJ2-1	once
CATSSRGPMVAEQFF	TGTGCCACCAGCAGTCGGGGTCCAATGGTGGCTGAGCAGTTCTTC	-	TRBV15	TRBJ2-1	-
CASSRTGTTSTDTQYF	TGCGCCAGCAGCCGGACCGGGACCACTAGCACAGATACGCAGTATTTT	-	TRBV4-3	TRBJ2-3	-
CASSKNSEKGTDTQYF	TGTGCCAGCAGCAAAAACAGCGAAAAGGGCACAGATACGCAGTATTTT	-	TRBV21-1	TRBJ2-3	-
CASGPGQGLDEQYF	TGTGCTAGTGGACCCGGACAGGGTCTGGACGAGCAGTACTTC	TRBD1	TRBV12-5	TRBJ2-7	once
CASNPGPWVQGQPQHF	TGTGCCAGTAACCCAGGGCCTTGGGTCCAGGGTCAGCCCCAGCATTTT	-	TRBV19	TRBJ1-5	-
CATSRDTWGANEKLFF	TGTGCCACCAGCAGAGATACGTGGGGGGCTAATGAAAAACTGTTTTTT	-	TRBV15	TRBJ1-4	-
CASSSNVGFGETQYF	TGTGCCAGCAGTTCAAACGTGGGATTCGGGGAGACCCAGTACTTC	-	TRBV7-2	TRBJ2-5	-
CASSGQGAGEKLFF	TGTGCCAGTAGTGGGCAGGGGGCAGGGGAAAAACTGTTTTTT	TRBD1	TRBV19	TRBJ1-4	-
CASSLGLAPEQYF	TGTGCCAGCTCTCTTGGACTAGCCCCCGAGCAGTACTTC	TRBD2	TRBV18	TRBJ2-7	-
CASSLYPGLITDEQFF	TGCGCCAGCAGCTTGTATCCGGGGTTAATCACGGACGAGCAGTTCTTC	-	TRBV5-1	TRBJ2-1	-
CASRLRGMGTGELFF	TGTGCCAGCAGGTTACGCGGGATGGGCACCGGGGAGCTGTTTTTT	-	TRBV7-2	TRBJ2-2	-
CASSVSSGSGTVGELFF	TGTGCCAGCAGCGTATCAAGCGGGAGCGGGACGGTCGGGGAGCTGTTTTTT	TRBD2	TRBV9	TRBJ2-2	-